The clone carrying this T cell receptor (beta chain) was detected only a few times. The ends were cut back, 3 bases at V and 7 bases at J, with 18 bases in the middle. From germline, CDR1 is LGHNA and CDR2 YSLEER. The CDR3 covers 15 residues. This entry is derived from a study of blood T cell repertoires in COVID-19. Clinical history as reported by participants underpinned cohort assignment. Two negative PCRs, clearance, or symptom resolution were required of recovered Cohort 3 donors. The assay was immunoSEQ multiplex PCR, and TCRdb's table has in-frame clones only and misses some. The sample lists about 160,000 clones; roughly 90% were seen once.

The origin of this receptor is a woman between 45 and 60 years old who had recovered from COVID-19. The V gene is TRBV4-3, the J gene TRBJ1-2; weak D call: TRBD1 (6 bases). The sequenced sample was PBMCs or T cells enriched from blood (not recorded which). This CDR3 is CASSHSGTMGLGYTF. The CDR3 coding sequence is TGCGCCAGCAGCCATTCCGGGACAATGGGGCTTGGCTACACCTTC.